A single T cell receptor beta chain is shown here with its context. This clone was observed a single time. It lacks a known antigen. Within one base of it there is no much larger clone, and no base qualities were kept. The trial excluded patients who had a history of autoimmune disease or who were on systemic immunosuppression. Peripheral blood for TCR sequencing was drawn from every dose cohort at baseline, at cycle 4 day 1 and at cycle 7 day 1. The samples were taken from a phase I, first-in-human, multicenter, open-label dose-escalation trial of ivuxolimab. Adults with locally advanced or metastatic melanoma, renal cell carcinoma, hepatocellular carcinoma or head and neck squamous cell carcinoma were enrolled in the trial. Before TCR sequencing, CD4+ T cells and CD8+ T cells were sorted from peripheral blood as separate populations. This entry belongs to a study of OX40 agonist ivuxolimab in advanced cancers. With respect to the entire study: The costimulatory receptor OX40 (CD134) was targeted by ivuxolimab, a fully human IgG2 agonistic monoclonal antibody. The monotherapy dose-escalation portion (N of about 47 patients) of the phase I ivuxolimab trial is reported in the paper. A male proportion of approximately 83% and a mean age of about 60 years, ranging from 23 to 79, were recorded for the dose-escalation cohort. Of the 50 to 55 dose-escalation patients, hepatocellular carcinoma was present in about 19, melanoma in approximately 15, renal cell carcinoma in 9 and head and neck cancer in 9. Intravenous ivuxolimab was administered to patients every 2 weeks at six dose levels: 0.01, 0.1, 0.3, 1.5, 3 and 10 mg/kg. The point of sequencing TCRbeta in the periphery was to test whether ivuxolimab changed TCR sequence diversity and drove clonal T-cell expansion. Prior anti-PD-1, anti-PD-L1 or anti-CTLA-4 therapy was permitted, and checkpoint inhibitors had been received by 30% to 40% of dose-escalation patients. Partial responses occurred in three dose-escalation patients, of whom one had hepatocellular carcinoma and two had cutaneous melanoma. What the authors observed across the whole study: On average, CD8+ T cells showed more expanded clones than CD4+ T cells after ivuxolimab. The antigen specificity of the peripheral T cells that underwent clonal expansion was not determined. At doses of 0.1 to 3.0 mg/kg, clonal expansion of both CD4+ and CD8+ blood T cells was observed from baseline to week 6. Low levels of normalized T-cell clonal expansion were also seen in some nonresponding patients. Partial responders in the 0.1-3.0 mg/kg groups had among the lowest normalized peripheral clonal expansion, especially among CD8+ T cells.

Genomic DNA was isolated from the sorted cells so that the TCRbeta CDR3 region could be sequenced. TCRbeta CDR3 regions were sequenced using the immunoSEQ Assay. TCRdb took over this immuneACCESS table, retaining in-frame rearrangements with V and J assigned. Such tables are incomplete; in checked studies, under half of the missing clones stem from an unresolved V gene, and the remainder is unexplained. In all, the sample holds over 85,000 clones, and roughly nine tenths of those were seen once. 0.31% of the sample comes from the top ten. The germline V gene gives CDR1 as MNHEY and CDR2 as SVGAGI. The CDR3 sequence holds 14 residues, the cysteine and phenylalanine included. Only the CDR3 part of the read is kept: 42 bases, read in frame from the first base. At the junction V is shortened by 0 bases and J by 0 bases, with 5 bases in between.

This clonotype originated in an adult with an advanced solid tumor such as melanoma, head and neck, liver or kidney cancer. The material was CD4+ or CD8+ T cells sorted from blood, obtained in a trial of the OX40 agonist ivuxolimab. The rearrangement joined TRBV6-5 to TRBJ1-1, with the D gene call left open. The DNA reads TGTGCCAGCAGTTACTCAAGTATGAACACTGAAGCTTTCTTT. Its protein is CASSYSSMNTEAFF.